The present TCR beta chain was sequenced within a study of cytomegalovirus exposure and HLA in healthy donors. Both 60 Vbeta primers and 13 Jbeta primers went into the PCR. The repertoire was sequenced with immunoSEQ multiplex PCR; TCRdb's copy has only in-frame clones and lacks some. The sample records 100,000 to 150,000 clones, 17% being singletons. General study results and limits: A cluster of highly shared sequence variants was likely a sequencing artifact.

V was pared by 6 bases and J by 1 base, with 8 bases of the junction left unmatched. Germline V CDR1 and CDR2: SNHLY, FYNNEI. This CDR3 spans 15 amino acids. Turning to this clone: The antigen is unknown.

The chain links TRBV2 to TRBJ2-5; 7 bases line up with TRBD1. Input material: PBMCs. The source is a female donor in good health and CMV-seropositive. The CDR3, as DNA: TGTGCCAGCAGCAAGCAGACAGGGTCCCAAGAGACCCAGTACTTC. Translating gives CASSKQTGSQETQYF.